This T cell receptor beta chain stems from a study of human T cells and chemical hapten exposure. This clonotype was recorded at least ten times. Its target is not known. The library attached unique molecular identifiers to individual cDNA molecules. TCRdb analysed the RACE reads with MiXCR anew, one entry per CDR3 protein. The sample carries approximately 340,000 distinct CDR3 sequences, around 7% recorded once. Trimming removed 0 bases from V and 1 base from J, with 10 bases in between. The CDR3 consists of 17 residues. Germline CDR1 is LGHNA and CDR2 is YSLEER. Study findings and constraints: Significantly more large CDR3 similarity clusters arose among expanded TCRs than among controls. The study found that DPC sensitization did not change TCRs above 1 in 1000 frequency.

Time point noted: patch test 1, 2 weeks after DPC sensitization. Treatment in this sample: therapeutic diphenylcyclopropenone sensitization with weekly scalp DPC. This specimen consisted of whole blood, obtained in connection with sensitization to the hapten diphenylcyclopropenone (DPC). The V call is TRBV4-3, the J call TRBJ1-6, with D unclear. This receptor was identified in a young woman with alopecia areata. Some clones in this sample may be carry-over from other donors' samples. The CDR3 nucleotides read TGCGCCAGCAGCCAAGATACGGGCGGGTCCTATAATTCACCCCTCCACTTT. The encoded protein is CASSQDTGGSYNSPLHF.